Below are 25 T cell receptor beta chains sequenced from a single sample in a study of graft-versus-host responses after intestinal transplantation (dated by TCRdb to about 2021). Antigens of these TCRs are unknown. Library prep was done by the immunoSEQ multiplex PCR assay. TCRdb carries this immuneACCESS record with in-frame sequences only. Its versions omit some clonotypes, under half of them owing to an unresolved V gene in the studies checked, with the rest unexplained. In all, the sample holds around 110,000 clones, and roughly nine tenths of those were seen once. Approximately 0.18% of the sample is in the top ten clones. This specimen's time point label, interpreted: cells obtained before transplantation from donor or recipient. The starting material was unstimulated CD4+ T cells sorted from spleen or lymph node cells, obtained before intestinal transplant. These TCRs come from a human donor who received an intestinal transplant.

This chain connects TRBV27 to TRBJ2-7; D gene uncertain. Germline lookup yields CDR1 MNHEY and CDR2 SMNVEV (reference sequence). The germline V and J ends were trimmed by 2 bases and 3 bases, with 14 bases remaining between them. The CDR3 spans 15 residues. As DNA, the CDR3 is TGTGCCAGCAGTTTAGTAGAAAAAAGCAACTACGAGCAGTACTTC. Residues: CASSLVEKSNYEQYF.

CDR3 bases: TGTGCCAGCAACCCGACCCAGGGGACGGGGCAGCCCCAGCATTTT. Translated, it gives CASNPTQGTGQPQHF. V is TRBV6-5 and J is TRBJ1-5, with D maybe TRBD1 (6 bases). CDR1 is MNHEY, CDR2 SVGAGI, per germline. CDR3 length: 15 residues. Trimming left V 7 bases short and J 7 bases short, with 20 bases between.

The CDR3 region has the DNA TGTGCCAGCAGCTTAGTAAGACAGGTGGACACTGAAGCTTTCTTT. Amino acid sequence: CASSLVRQVDTEAFF. This rearrangement joins TRBV7-9 to TRBJ1-1; TRBD1 might be the D (6 bases). Between the trimmed V and J ends, which lost 1 base and 3 bases, there was a span of 12 bases. This CDR3 contains 15 residues. Germline V lookup: CDR1 SEHNR, CDR2 FQNEAQ (reference sequence).

The rearrangement uses TRBV29-1 and TRBJ1-1; 7 nucleotides match TRBD1. The V gene end was trimmed by 6 bases and the J gene end by 0 bases; junction bases not matched to a gene: 1. The CDR3 loop spans 12 amino acids. Germline CDR1 is SQVTM and CDR2 is ANQGSEA. CDR3 sequence: CSVGTVNTEAFF. The CDR3 region has the DNA TGCAGCGTGGGGACAGTGAACACTGAAGCTTTCTTT.

CDR3 in DNA: TGTGCCAGCAGTGAGCCACCACGGGAGACGGGCTACACCTTC. As protein: CASSEPPRETGYTF. V usage is TRBV6-1 and J usage is TRBJ1-2; D is unclear. Germline CDR1 is MNHNS and CDR2 is SASEGT. There are 14 residues in the CDR3. Trimming took off 3 bases at V and 8 bases at J, with 16 bases between the two ends.

The genes are TRBV6-1 and TRBJ2-3; 11 nucleotides match TRBD2. Looked up from germline, CDR1 is MNHNS and CDR2 is SASEGT. The J segment lost 3 bases and the V segment lost 8 bases, leaving 4 bases of the junction unmatched. The CDR3 extends over 14 amino acids. CDR3 sequence reads: CASRLAGGTDTQYF. DNA for the CDR3: TGTGCCAGCCGCCTAGCGGGGGGAACAGATACGCAGTATTTT.

The chain has TRBV12-5 and TRBJ1-2, with D possibly being TRBD1 (5 bases). The CDR3 covers 14 residues. Germline lookup yields CDR1 LGHNT and CDR2 FRNRAP. With 4 bases removed from V and 4 bases from J, the gap between germline ends came to 13 bases. The CDR3 loop is CASGSGGGFYGYTF. The CDR3 nucleotides read TGTGCTAGTGGTTCGGGGGGGGGTTTCTATGGCTACACCTTC. Full variable domain (outside the CDR3, taken from reference TRBV12-5 and TRBJ1-2): DARVTQTPRHKVTEMGQEVTMRCQPILGHNTVFWYRQTMMQGLELLAYFRNRAPLDDSGMPKDRFSAEMPDATLATLKIQPSEPRDSAVYFCASGSGGGFYGYTFGSGTRLTVV.

The rearrangement uses TRBV6-6 and TRBJ1-1; no definite D call. The CDR3 has 14 residues. Per germline, CDR1 MNHNY and CDR2 SVGAGI (reference sequence). The V and J ends lost 0 bases and 4 bases respectively, with 9 bases between them. The chain's CDR3 is CASSYSGESTEAFF. The CDR3 nucleotides read TGTGCCAGCAGTTACTCCGGGGAGAGCACTGAAGCTTTCTTT.

Concerning this clone: A junction boundary mismatches the germline segment, possibly from a read error. This specimen includes other DNA sequences encoding the same CDR3. The CDR3 protein is CASSLGQGGHNSPLHF. The CDR3, as DNA: TGTGCCAGCAGCTTAGGACAGGGTGGACACAATTCACCCCTCCACTTC. The chain recombines TRBV7-6 with TRBJ1-6; 7 positions match TRBD1. CDR1 and CDR2 (germline): SGHVS, FNYEAQ. The CDR3 covers 16 residues.

CDR3 in DNA: TGCAGCGTTGTGGGCAGGTTGAACACTGAAGCTTTCTTT. This sequence encodes CSVVGRLNTEAFF. V is TRBV29-1 and J is TRBJ1-1; unclear D gene. V shed 4 bases and J shed 0 bases, with 9 bases lying between them. The CDR3 spans 13 residues. CDR1 and CDR2 from the germline V gene are SQVTM and ANQGSEA.

The chain uses TRBV10-3 and TRBJ1-1; TRBD1 matches at 9 bases. CDR3 size: 16 residues. The V gene's germline CDR1 is ENHRY and CDR2 SYGVKD. Trimming removed 4 bases from V and 4 bases from J; junction bases left unmatched: 10. CDR3 nucleotide sequence: TGTGCCATCAGTGGATTAACAGGGGGCTTACCCACTGAAGCTTTCTTT. It yields the protein CAISGLTGGLPTEAFF.

The V and J genes are TRBV5-5 and TRBJ2-1; the match to TRBD2 covers 9 bases. This CDR3 has 15 amino acids. Germline CDR1 and CDR2: SGHKS and YYEKEE (reference sequence). Trimming at V came to 5 bases and at J to 2 bases, leaving 5 bases not matched to a gene. The CDR3, as DNA: TGTGCCAGCAGAAATTTAGCGGGAGCCTACAATGAGCAGTTCTTC. It encodes CASRNLAGAYNEQFF. The full variable domain, rest sourced from reference TRBV5-5 and TRBJ2-1, is DAGVTQSPTHLIKTRGQQVTLRCSPISGHKSVSWYQQVLGQGPQFIFQYYEKEERGRGNFPDRFSARQFPNYSSELNVNALLLGDSALYLCASRNLAGAYNEQFFGPGTRLTVL.

This clone was counted between two and nine times. V and J are TRBV5-1 and TRBJ2-7; 12 bases align to TRBD2. Germline V lookup: CDR1 SGHRS, CDR2 YFSETQ. This CDR3 is built from 16 residues. Germline trimming cut 0 bases from V and 5 bases from J; bases unmatched to any gene: 6. The CDR3 is CASSLVSSGRANEQYF. The CDR3 coding sequence is TGCGCCAGCAGCTTGGTCTCTAGCGGGAGGGCGAACGAGCAGTACTTC.

This chain links TRBV2 with TRBJ1-4, with a tentative D call TRBD1 (5 bases). Germline V lookup: CDR1 SNHLY, CDR2 FYNNEI. V was clipped by 5 bases and J by 4 bases, with 17 bases between them. The CDR3 consists of 16 residues. In nucleotides, the CDR3 is TGTGCCAGCAGTCCCGTGGGGGGAGCGATTAATGAAAAACTGTTTTTT. Translating gives CASSPVGGAINEKLFF. Drawing the rest from reference TRBV2 and TRBJ1-4, the complete variable domain is EPEVTQTPSHQVTQMGQEVILRCVPISNHLYFYWYRQILGQKVEFLVSFYNNEISEKSEIFDDQFSVERPDGSNFTLKIRSTKLEDSAMYFCASSPVGGAINEKLFFGSGTQLSVL.

V usage is TRBV6-1 and J usage is TRBJ2-1; 7 nucleotides line up with TRBD1. The germline CDR1 and CDR2 sequences are MNHNS and SASEGT. The CDR3 consists of 18 residues. The junction had 13 bases not matched to a gene; V was cut back by 5 bases and J by 0 bases. The CDR3 here is CASSKGGAQISSYNEQFF. The CDR3 DNA reads TGTGCCAGCAGTAAAGGGGGCGCCCAGATCAGCTCCTACAATGAGCAGTTCTTC.

V and J are TRBV2 and TRBJ2-3, with 12 nucleotides matching TRBD2. The CDR3 sequence is 17 residues long. The germline V gene has CDR1 SNHLY and CDR2 FYNNEI. The junction had 9 bases not matched to a gene; V was cut back by 6 bases and J by 2 bases. CDR3 sequence reads: CASRRLAGAPNTDTQYF. Written as DNA, the CDR3 is TGTGCCAGCAGAAGACTAGCGGGGGCACCTAACACAGATACGCAGTATTTT.

This clone was observed a single time. The rearrangement joins TRBV6-1 to TRBJ2-5; 11 bases map to TRBD1. Germline trimming cut 4 bases from V and 5 bases from J; bases unmatched to any gene: 3. This CDR3 spans 14 amino acids. Germline values: CDR1 MNHNS, CDR2 SASEGT. CDR3 protein: CASSVGQGGETQYF. DNA for the CDR3: TGTGCCAGCAGTGTGGGACAGGGGGGGGAGACCCAGTACTTC.

The rearrangement joins TRBV7-6 to TRBJ2-7; 10 bases line up with TRBD2. With 5 bases clipped from V and 3 bases from J, the junction kept 7 bases outside the gene matches. Germline V gene data show CDR1 as SGHVS and CDR2 as FNYEAQ. CDR3 size: 15 residues. The CDR3 DNA reads TGTGCCAGCAGCGCGGGACTAGCGCCGGTCTACGAGCAGTACTTC. This codes for CASSAGLAPVYEQYF.

The chain employs TRBV4-1 and TRBJ2-7, with D perhaps matching TRBD2 (5 bases). V shed 3 bases and J shed 3 bases, with 12 bases lying between them. CDR1 and CDR2 from the germline V gene are MGHRA and YSYEKL. The CDR3 length is 14 residues. CDR3: CASSHGVISYEQYF. CDR3 coding DNA: TGCGCCAGCAGCCACGGGGTTATCAGCTACGAGCAGTACTTC.

The genes are TRBV5-6 and TRBJ2-5; TRBD1 is a possible D gene (5 bases). Trimming removed 1 base at V and 1 base at J, with 14 bases between. The CDR3 covers 16 residues. Per germline, CDR1 SGHDT and CDR2 YYEEEE. The CDR3 here is CASSLLGRQSQETQYF. The CDR3 DNA sequence: TGTGCCAGCAGCTTGCTGGGCCGACAGTCCCAAGAGACCCAGTACTTC. Variable domain in full (rest from reference TRBV5-6 and TRBJ2-5): DAGVTQSPTHLIKTRGQQVTLRCSPKSGHDTVSWYQQALGQGPQFIFQYYEEEERQRGNFPDRFSGHQFPNYSSELNVNALLLGDSALYLCASSLLGRQSQETQYFGPGTRLLVL.

The V gene is TRBV19, the J gene TRBJ2-1, with 9 bases fitting TRBD1. V was clipped by 4 bases and J by 6 bases; unmatched bases: 7. The germline V gene encodes CDR1 LNHDA and CDR2 SQIVND (reference sequence). The CDR3 has 15 residues. CDR3 coding DNA: TGTGCCAGTAGTAGGATTGGGACAGGGCGCAATGAGCAGTTCTTC. Encoded protein: CASSRIGTGRNEQFF.

The table lists this clone with a count of one. The gene calls are TRBV5-1 and TRBJ2-3, with D perhaps matching TRBD1 (5 bases). The V and J ends lost 3 bases and 5 bases respectively, with 10 bases between them. The germline V gene encodes CDR1 SGHRS and CDR2 YFSETQ. The CDR3 totals 13 residues. For the CDR3, the DNA is TGCGCCAGCAGCTCGACAGCGATAGATACGCAGTATTTT. As protein: CASSSTAIDTQYF.

The chain employs TRBV27 and TRBJ1-2, with D uncertain. Germline CDR1 is MNHEY and CDR2 is SMNVEV (reference sequence). Between the trimmed V and J ends, which lost 4 bases and 2 bases, there was a span of 14 bases. The CDR3 sequence is 15 residues long. CDR3: CASSSWESGNYGYTF. The CDR3 DNA follows: TGTGCCAGCAGTTCCTGGGAATCGGGGAACTATGGCTACACCTTC.

V is TRBV6-1 and J is TRBJ2-1; 11 bases align to TRBD2. The CDR3 spans 16 residues. Unmatched junction bases numbered 0, after V lost 2 bases and J lost 0 bases. CDR1 and CDR2 (germline): MNHNS, SASEGT. CDR3 DNA: TGTGCCAGCAGTGAAACTAGCGGGAGCTCCTACAATGAGCAGTTCTTC. Its translation: CASSETSGSSYNEQFF.

This chain uses TRBV14 with TRBJ2-1; 8 nucleotides match TRBD2. Per germline, CDR1 SGHDN and CDR2 FVKESK. Germline trimming cut 0 bases from V and 0 bases from J; bases unmatched to any gene: 13. This CDR3 contains 20 residues. The CDR3 here is CASSQDLGASGLLSYNEQFF. The CDR3 nucleotides are TGTGCCAGCAGCCAAGATCTTGGGGCTAGCGGGCTCCTCTCCTACAATGAGCAGTTCTTC.